This paragraph reports one T cell receptor beta chain. This receptor's antigen is unknown. No much larger clone exists at a distance of one base, and base qualities are not known. The sample originates from a study of cytomegalovirus exposure and HLA in healthy donors (dated by TCRdb to 2015 to 2018). Describing the broader study: According to an earlier analysis of 587 of the donors, 150 million to 200 million T cells yielded roughly 100 million unique TCR beta sequences and more than 250 Gb of sequence data. Roughly 300 gigabases of sequencing data and tens of millions of unique TCR sequences were included in an early release covering about 620 HLA-typed donors. Of the roughly 400 genotyped donors, approximately 83% fell in the genetic ancestry cluster associated with self-reported Caucasian donors. The study was designed to test whether signatures of past pathogen exposure could be identified by cataloging public T cell receptors. The T cell repertoires of 700 or so subjects were profiled by immunosequencing and related to cytomegalovirus serostatus. In addition to the first cohort of about 650 subjects, a separate validation cohort of approximately 120 different subjects was used. To predict cytomegalovirus infection status, the study combined high-throughput TCR immunosequencing, statistical association of individual TCRs with disease status, and machine learning. In a later analysis, previously published TCR beta repertoires from about 640 donors were re-analyzed and high-resolution HLA genotyping was added so that TCR occurrence patterns could be studied. Rather than using new phenotypic data, the later analysis identified candidate immune exposures from TCR beta sequences and from how often those sequences occurred across donors. In an earlier analysis of 587 of the donors, high-throughput TCR beta sequencing was used to judge whether each TCR beta V gene segment behaved as functional or pseudogenic. Donor age, sex, ethnicity and CMV serostatus were compiled alongside the repertoire data. A later genetic analysis took genome-wide SNP genotypes for about 60% of the roughly 670 donors and used that subset as a discovery cohort. Every repertoire in the discovery cohort had been generated on one and the same sequencing platform. HLA typing included class I and class II loci at four-digit resolution. The number of typed donors differed by locus: about 620-630 for A, B, C, DRB1 and DQB1; 522 for DQA1; some 590 for DPA1; and around 450 for DPB1. Roughly five DR-DQ haplotypes were treated as single units for association and clustering because of strong linkage in the cohort. Across 398 genotyped donors of the cohort, an average of roughly 200,000 unique TCR beta nucleotide sequences per donor were sequenced, and roughly 17% of those sequences were non-productive. On the study overall, not on this receptor specifically: The 87-base-pair reads could not distinguish some IMGT-functional V segments, including TRBV6-2 and TRBV6-3, so those segments were excluded. HLA typing was unavailable for some donors at each locus, so association tests used only the typed subset. In a later analysis, several top co-occurrence clusters were reported to appear linked to parvovirus B19, influenza, CMV and Epstein-Barr virus. In a later analysis, TCR association rates were found to vary across HLA loci, with the most associated TCRs seen for DRB1 alleles and the fewest for HLA-C alleles. An association between a missense DCLRE1C variant and V-gene and J-gene trimming of TCR beta chains was found in a later genetic analysis and replicated in an independent cohort. In a later analysis, most CMV-associated TCR beta chains were found to appear HLA-restricted, with HLA associations seemingly driven largely by CMV exposure. The sequencing pipeline was judged likely to have produced a cluster of highly shared sequence variants as a technical artifact. A further reported finding was that TCR beta sequences accurately predicted the HLA-A and HLA-B alleles for most subjects in the first cohort. Correlated functional status among segregating V segments might be attributable to linkage disequilibrium, but an unknown experimental factor could not be ruled out. In a later analysis, HLA-associated TCR beta chains showed more clonal expansion and lower generation probabilities than non-associated chains that were equally common. Three of the identified cytomegalovirus-associated TCR beta chains were confirmed in vitro to be specific for cytomegalovirus antigens. At a false discovery rate of 0.05, a later analysis linked 15,000 to 20,000 TCR beta sequences to specific HLA alleles. The classifier was reported to diagnose cytomegalovirus status with high specificity and sensitivity in both the original cohort and the validation cohort. Most TCR sequences were observed very rarely across donors, whereas some public TCRs were present in many individuals. The presence/absence analyses assumed that sequencing depth was roughly uniform across donors, and that assumption may not be true. The cohort was sequenced for TCR beta chains only, and without alpha or paired-chain data the features that could be detected were limited. Assigning TCR associations to individual alleles was difficult when HLA alleles, especially DR and DQ, strongly co-occurred. The authors suggested that the approach could potentially be extended to other disease states and immunological phenotypes. The earlier analysis of about 600 of the donors excluded roughly 16 rarely observed V segments, including chromosome 9 orphons, because counts were too low. The study listed 150 to 200 TCR beta chains as associated with cytomegalovirus. In an earlier analysis of 500 to 650 of the donors, most TCR beta V segments appeared in productive rearrangements about 87% or about 30% of the time, broadly matching IMGT annotations. For the cohort, immune exposure information was limited to CMV serostatus. A later genetic analysis reported fewer N-insertions in productive TCRs among donors in an Asian-associated ancestry cluster than the roughly 620-donor mean.

The cohort comprised approximately 700 healthy bone marrow donors. Cohort members were all nominally healthy when sampled, although unrecorded immune exposures were likely present. CMV serostatus was recorded as positive for 250 to 300 and negative for about 50% of the roughly 670 cohort members, whereas no CMV serostatus was recorded for the donor in question. Every donor gave a peripheral blood sample, and the peripheral blood mononuclear cells from that sample were used for TCR beta sequencing. Genomic DNA extraction from the blood cell samples was performed with the Qiagen DNeasy Blood Extraction Kit. To prepare the library, the immunoSEQ multiplex PCR assay was applied. A mixture of 60 forward primers for TCR Vbeta segments and 13 reverse primers for TCR Jbeta segments was used in the multiplex PCR. Amplification of the CDR3 region of rearranged TCR beta genes was performed with a multiplex PCR assay on genomic DNA. The Illumina HiSeq System was used to sequence the amplified TCR beta libraries as 87-base-pair reads. The published analysis was carried out like this. A later analysis counted tens of millions of unique TCR beta chains across the 666 repertoires, and 9 million to 14 million of these chains were shared by at least two donors. Raw reads were error-corrected and collapsed into unique sequences with a nearest-neighbor algorithm that merged closely related sequences to remove PCR and sequencing errors. V, D and J gene segments were assigned by aligning CDR3 sequences to IMGT reference sequences. Each retained sequence needed at least a six-nucleotide match to both a V gene segment and a J gene segment. A rearrangement was called productive if the CDR3 had no stop codons and remained in frame with V and J, and every other rearrangement was called non-productive. CDR3 was defined according to IMGT convention as the region running from the second conserved V-encoded cysteine to the conserved J-encoded phenylalanine. Sequences without an unambiguous match to a single V gene segment were excluded from the earlier analysis of about 600 of the donors. An earlier analysis of a few hundred of the donors called V segments functional above 56.7% productive rearrangements and segregating when the between-donor standard deviation exceeded 5%. A statistical classification framework was built for diagnosing cytomegalovirus status from the catalog of TCR beta chain sequences. In a later analysis, V and J genes were assigned by comparing TCR nucleotide sequences against IMGT/GENE-DB human TR gene sequences. A later analysis assigned CDR3 sequences and most-parsimonious VDJ recombination scenarios with the TCRdist pipeline. In a later analysis, every TCR beta chain was defined by the combination of its CDR3 amino acid sequence and its V-gene family, and reads without a unique V-gene family were dropped. A later analysis removed 500 to 600 highly shared, low-generation-probability nucleotide sequences to deal with suspected cross-contamination and a sequencing artifact. For each public chain, a later analysis derived a clonal expansion index from normalized ranks of inferred template counts within each repertoire. In a later analysis, generation probabilities were computed with a VDJ recombination model fitted to out-of-frame rearrangements, and the resulting probabilities were checked against IGoR. A later analysis scored TCR-TCR, TCR-HLA and TCR-CMV co-occurrence with hypergeometric tests, applying a repertoire-size bias correction to TCR pairs. A later analysis estimated false discovery rates by permuting HLA or CMV assignments 20 times. In a later analysis, co-occurring TCRs were grouped using DBSCAN, and TCRdist sequence similarity was added for clustering within HLA-allele-positive subsets. Repertoires with fewer than 30,000 or more than 120,000 public chains were left out of co-occurrence clustering, as were about 5 repertoires with anomalous nucleotide sharing. Entries here come from immuneACCESS through TCRdb and include only in-frame sequences with V and J called. Some clones fail to appear in such tables; in the studies checked, an unresolved V gene covers under half of the shortfall, and the cause of the remainder is unknown. V and J calls and clone size follow that table, whereas D and trimming were derived from the DNA. Counted in this sample were tens of thousands of clones; 40% to 60% of them appeared once. The ten most abundant clones make up about 12% of the sample.

For CDR1 and CDR2, the germline V gene lists LGHNA and YSLEER. The V end loses 4 bases and the J end loses 3 bases, and a stretch of 14 bases separates them. The CDR3, from cysteine to phenylalanine, totals 15 residues. The only DNA kept is the CDR3, 45 bases in frame from the first base. Sequencing used PBMCs. The source of this sequence is a human donor in good health. Rearrangement joined TRBV4-3 to TRBJ2-3, with TRBD2 as a weak D call on 6 bases. The CDR3 sequence is CASSLMGGGTDTQYF. The DNA sequence reads TGCGCCAGCAGCCTTATGGGGGGTGGTACAGATACGCAGTATTTT.